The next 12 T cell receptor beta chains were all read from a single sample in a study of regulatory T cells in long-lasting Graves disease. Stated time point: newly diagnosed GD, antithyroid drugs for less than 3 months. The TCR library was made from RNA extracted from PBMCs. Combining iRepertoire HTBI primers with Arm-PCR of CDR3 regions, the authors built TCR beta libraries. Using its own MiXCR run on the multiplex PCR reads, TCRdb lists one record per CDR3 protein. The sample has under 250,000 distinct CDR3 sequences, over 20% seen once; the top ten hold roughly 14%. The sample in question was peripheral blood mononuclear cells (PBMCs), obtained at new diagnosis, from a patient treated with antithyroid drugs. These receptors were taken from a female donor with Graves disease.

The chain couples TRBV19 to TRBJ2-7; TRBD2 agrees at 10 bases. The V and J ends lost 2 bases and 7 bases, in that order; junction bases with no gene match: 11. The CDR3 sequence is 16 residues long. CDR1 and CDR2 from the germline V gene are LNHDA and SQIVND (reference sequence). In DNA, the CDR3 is TGTGCCAGTAGTATATGGAGAGCGGGAGGGTCGAGGGAGCAGTACTTC. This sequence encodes CASSIWRAGGSREQYF.

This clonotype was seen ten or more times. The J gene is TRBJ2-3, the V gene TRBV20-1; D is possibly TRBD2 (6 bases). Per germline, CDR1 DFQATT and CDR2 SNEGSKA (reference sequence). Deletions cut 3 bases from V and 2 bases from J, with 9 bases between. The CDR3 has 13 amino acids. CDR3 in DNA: TGCAGTGCTAGGCGGGGTCACACAGATACGCAGTATTTT. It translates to CSARRGHTDTQYF.

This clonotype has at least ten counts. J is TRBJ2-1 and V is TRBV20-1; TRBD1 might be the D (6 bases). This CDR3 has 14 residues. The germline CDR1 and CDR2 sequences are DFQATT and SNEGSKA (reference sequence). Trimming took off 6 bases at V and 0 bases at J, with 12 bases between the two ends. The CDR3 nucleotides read TGCAGTGCCGCCGGGGACATCTCCTACAATGAGCAGTTCTTC. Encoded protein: CSAAGDISYNEQFF.

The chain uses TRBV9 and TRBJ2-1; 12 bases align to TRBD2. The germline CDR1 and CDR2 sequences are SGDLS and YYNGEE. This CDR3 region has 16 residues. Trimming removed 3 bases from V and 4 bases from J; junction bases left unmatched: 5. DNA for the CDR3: TGTGCCAGCAGCGGAACTAGCGGGGGGTCATACAATGAGCAGTTCTTC. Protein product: CASSGTSGGSYNEQFF. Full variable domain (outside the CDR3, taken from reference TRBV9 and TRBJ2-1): DSGVTQTPKHLITATGQRVTLRCSPRSGDLSVYWYQQSLDQGLQFLIQYYNGEERAKGNILERFSAQQFPDLHSELNLSSLELGDSALYFCASSGTSGGSYNEQFFGPGTRLTVL.

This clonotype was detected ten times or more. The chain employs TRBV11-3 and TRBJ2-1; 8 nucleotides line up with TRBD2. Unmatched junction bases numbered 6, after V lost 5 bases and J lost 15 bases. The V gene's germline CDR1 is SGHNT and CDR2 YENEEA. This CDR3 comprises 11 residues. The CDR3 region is CASSPAGVLFF. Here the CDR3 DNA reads TGTGCCAGCAGCCCAGCGGGAGTTTTGTTCTTC.

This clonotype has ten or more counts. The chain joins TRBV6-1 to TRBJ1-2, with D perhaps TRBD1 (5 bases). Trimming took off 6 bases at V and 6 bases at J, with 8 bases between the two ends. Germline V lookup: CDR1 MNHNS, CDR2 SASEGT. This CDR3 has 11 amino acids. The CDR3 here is CASSKGNGYTF. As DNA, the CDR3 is TGTGCCAGCAGCAAGGGGAATGGCTACACCTTC.

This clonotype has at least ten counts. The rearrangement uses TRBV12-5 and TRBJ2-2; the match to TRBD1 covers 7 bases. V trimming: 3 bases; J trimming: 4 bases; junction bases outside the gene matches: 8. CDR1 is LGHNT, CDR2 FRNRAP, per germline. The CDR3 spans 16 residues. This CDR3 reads CASGFALGQSTGELFF. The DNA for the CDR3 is TGTGCTAGTGGTTTCGCCTTGGGACAGTCCACCGGGGAGCTGTTTTTT.

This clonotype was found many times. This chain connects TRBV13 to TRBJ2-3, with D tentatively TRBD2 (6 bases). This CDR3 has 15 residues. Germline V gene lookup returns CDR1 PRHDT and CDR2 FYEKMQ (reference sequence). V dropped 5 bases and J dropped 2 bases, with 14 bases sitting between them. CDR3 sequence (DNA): TGTGCCAGCAGCCCCACGGGACTCTCCACAGATACGCAGTATTTT. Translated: CASSPTGLSTDTQYF.

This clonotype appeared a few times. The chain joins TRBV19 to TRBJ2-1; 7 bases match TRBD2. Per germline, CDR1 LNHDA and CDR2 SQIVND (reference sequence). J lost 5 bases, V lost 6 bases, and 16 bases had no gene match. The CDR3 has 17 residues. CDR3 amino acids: CASRPHIGGGGDNEQFF. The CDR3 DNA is TGTGCCAGTAGGCCCCATATTGGCGGGGGAGGGGACAATGAGCAGTTCTTC.

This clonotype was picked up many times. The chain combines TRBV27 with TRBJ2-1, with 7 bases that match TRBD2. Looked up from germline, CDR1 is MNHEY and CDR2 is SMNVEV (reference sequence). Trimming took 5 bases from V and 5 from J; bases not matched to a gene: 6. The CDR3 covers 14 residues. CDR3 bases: TGTGCCAGCAGTCTCTCGGGGACTAACAATGAGCAGTTCTTC. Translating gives CASSLSGTNNEQFF.

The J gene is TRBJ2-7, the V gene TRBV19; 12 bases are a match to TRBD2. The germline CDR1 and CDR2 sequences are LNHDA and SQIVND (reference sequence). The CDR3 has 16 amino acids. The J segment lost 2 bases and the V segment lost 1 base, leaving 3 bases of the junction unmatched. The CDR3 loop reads CASSIGTSGAAYEQYF. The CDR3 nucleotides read TGTGCCAGTAGTATAGGGACTAGCGGGGCTGCCTACGAGCAGTACTTC.

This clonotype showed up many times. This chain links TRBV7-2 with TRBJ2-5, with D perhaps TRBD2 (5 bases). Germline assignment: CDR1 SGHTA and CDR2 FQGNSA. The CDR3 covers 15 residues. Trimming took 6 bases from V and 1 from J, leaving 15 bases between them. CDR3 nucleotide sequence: TGTGCCAGCAGGGCGGATAGCGCGGCCCAAGAGACCCAGTACTTC. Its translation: CASRADSAAQETQYF.